The TCR beta chain under discussion was sequenced for a study of cytomegalovirus exposure and HLA in healthy donors. Broader study findings: Earlier analysis yielded a pattern in which most TCR beta V segments were productive about 87% or about 30% of the time. Reportedly, diagnosis of cytomegalovirus status by the classifier showed high specificity and sensitivity.

The V gene end was trimmed by 3 bases and the J gene end by 5 bases; junction bases not matched to a gene: 13. The CDR3 is 16 residues long. CDR1 and CDR2 from the germline V gene are MNHNS and SASEGT. This clone occurred once. Its antigen is not known. The PCR ran on 60 Vbeta and 13 Jbeta primers. Some clones are missing from TCRdb's copy, which holds only in-frame ones; the method was immunoSEQ multiplex PCR. The profile shows more than 200,000 clones, around 85% of them singletons. The sample was PBMCs. This clonotype originated in a human donor in good health. The chain is built from TRBV6-1 and TRBJ2-7; 7 nucleotides agree with TRBD2. CDR3 sequence reads: CASSEARSWAGDEQYF. The CDR3 DNA is TGTGCCAGCAGTGAGGCCAGGTCGTGGGCGGGGGACGAGCAGTACTTC.